Included here is one TCR beta chain sequence, with context. This record belongs to a study of blood T cell repertoires in COVID-19. Whole-study context: The United States, Italy and Spain supplied acute and convalescent COVID-19 samples. From T cells, B-cell-depleted T cells, or PBMCs came the material, which was cDNA or gDNA.

Germline lookup yields CDR1 SGDLS and CDR2 YYNGEE. The CDR3 sequence is 14 residues long. Trimming stripped 5 bases from V and 0 bases from J, with 8 bases between. In the authors' methods: Amplification from reference gene primers served as the basis for estimated nucleated cell counts. Data came from immunoSEQ multiplex PCR; TCRdb stores just in-frame clones and leaves some out. D and trimming were read from the DNA, whereas the V and J calls and clone size are those reported in that table. The data hold 60,000 to 90,000 clones, with approximately 74% observed a single time. The TCR sequence derives from a human donor with acute or convalescent COVID-19. The donor label of this sample is uncertain. Sequenced input: peripheral blood. The rearrangement joins TRBV9 to TRBJ2-2; no clear D. The CDR3 DNA reads TGTGCCAGCAGGACCCAGGCGAACACCGGGGAGCTGTTTTTT. Translating gives CASRTQANTGELFF.